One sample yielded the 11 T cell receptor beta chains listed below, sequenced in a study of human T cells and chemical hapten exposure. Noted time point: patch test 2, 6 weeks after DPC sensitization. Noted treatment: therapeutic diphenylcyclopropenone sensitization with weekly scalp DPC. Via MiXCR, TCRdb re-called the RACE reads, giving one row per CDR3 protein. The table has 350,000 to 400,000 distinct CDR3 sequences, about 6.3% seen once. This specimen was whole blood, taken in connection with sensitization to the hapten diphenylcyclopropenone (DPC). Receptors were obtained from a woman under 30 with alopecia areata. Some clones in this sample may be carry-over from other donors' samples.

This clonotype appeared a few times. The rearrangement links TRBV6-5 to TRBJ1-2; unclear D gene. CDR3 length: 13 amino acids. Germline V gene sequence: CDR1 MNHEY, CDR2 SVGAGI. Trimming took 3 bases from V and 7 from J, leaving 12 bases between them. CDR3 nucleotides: TGTGCCAGCAGTTATATTAAGAATCGTGGCTACACCTTC. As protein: CASSYIKNRGYTF.

As DNA, the CDR3 is TGTGCCAGCAGCAAGGACACAGATACGCAGTATTTT. Its protein is CASSKDTDTQYF. The chain employs TRBV3-1 and TRBJ2-3; D remains ambiguous. Germline V lookup: CDR1 LGHDT, CDR2 YNNKEL (reference sequence). This CDR3 contains 12 residues. V gave up 5 bases and J gave up 2 bases, with 5 bases separating them.

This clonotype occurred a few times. CDR3 nucleotides: TGTGCCATCAGTGAGTCGATGCAGGGGGTACGGGAGCAGTACTTC. This gives the protein CAISESMQGVREQYF. This chain uses TRBV10-3 with TRBJ2-7; 7 nucleotides align to TRBD1. Losses at the gene ends were 0 bases for V and 7 bases for J; bases not matched to a gene: 9. There are 15 residues in the CDR3. CDR1 is ENHRY and CDR2 is SYGVKD in the germline V gene.

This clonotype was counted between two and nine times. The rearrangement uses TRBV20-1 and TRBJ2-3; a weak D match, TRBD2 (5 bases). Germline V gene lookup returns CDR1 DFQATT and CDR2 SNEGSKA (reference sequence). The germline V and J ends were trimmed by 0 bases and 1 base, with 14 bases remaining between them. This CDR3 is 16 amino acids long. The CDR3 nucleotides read TGCAGTGCTAGAGACACTACGGGGTGGGGCACAGATACGCAGTATTTT. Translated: CSARDTTGWGTDTQYF.

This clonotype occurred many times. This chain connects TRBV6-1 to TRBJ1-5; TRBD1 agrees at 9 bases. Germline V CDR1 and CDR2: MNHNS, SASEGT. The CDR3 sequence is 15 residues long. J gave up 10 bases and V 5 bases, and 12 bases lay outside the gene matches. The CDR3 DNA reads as TGTGCCAGCAGTCTACAACAGGGGGCGGGTGGACCCCAGCATTTT. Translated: CASSLQQGAGGPQHF.

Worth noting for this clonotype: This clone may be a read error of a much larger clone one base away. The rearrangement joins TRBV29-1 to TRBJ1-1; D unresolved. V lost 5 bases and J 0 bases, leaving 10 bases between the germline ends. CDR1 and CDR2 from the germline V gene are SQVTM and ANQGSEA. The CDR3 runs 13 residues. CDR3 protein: CSVKVGLNTEAFF. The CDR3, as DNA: TGCAGCGTTAAAGTAGGGCTGAACACTGAAGCTTTCTTT. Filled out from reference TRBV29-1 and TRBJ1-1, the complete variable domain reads SAVISQKPSRDICQRGTSLTIQCQVDSQVTMMFWYRQQPGQSLTLIATANQGSEATYESGFVIDKFPISRPNLTFSTLTVSNMSPEDSSIYLCSVKVGLNTEAFFGQGTRLTVV.

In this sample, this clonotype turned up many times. The CDR3 DNA is TGTGCCAGCAGTCTCACCGGGACGGTAAATTCACCCCTCCACTTT. This codes for CASSLTGTVNSPLHF. This chain uses TRBV27 with TRBJ1-6; D might be TRBD1 (5 bases). The ends were cut back, 5 bases at V and 7 bases at J, with 15 bases in the middle. Looked up from germline, CDR1 is MNHEY and CDR2 is SMNVEV (reference sequence). The CDR3 is made up of 15 amino acids.

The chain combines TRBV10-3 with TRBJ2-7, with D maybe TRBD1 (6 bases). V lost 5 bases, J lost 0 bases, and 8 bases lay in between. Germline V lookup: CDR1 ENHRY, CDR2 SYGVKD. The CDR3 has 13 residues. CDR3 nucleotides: TGTGCCATCAGTAGACAGGACTCCTACGAGCAGTACTTC. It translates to CAISRQDSYEQYF.

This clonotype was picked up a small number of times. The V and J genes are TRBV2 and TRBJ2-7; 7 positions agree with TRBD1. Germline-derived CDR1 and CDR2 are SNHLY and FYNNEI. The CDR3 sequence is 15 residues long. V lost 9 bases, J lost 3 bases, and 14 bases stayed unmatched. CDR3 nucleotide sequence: TGTGCCAGATCTCCTCCGGGGACAGCCCACTACGAGCAGTACTTC. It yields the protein CARSPPGTAHYEQYF.

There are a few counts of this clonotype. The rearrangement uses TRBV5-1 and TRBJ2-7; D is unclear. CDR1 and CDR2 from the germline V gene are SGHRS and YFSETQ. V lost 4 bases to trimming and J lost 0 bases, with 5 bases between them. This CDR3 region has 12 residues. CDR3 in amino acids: CASSATSYEQYF. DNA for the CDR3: TGCGCCAGCAGCGCAACCTCCTACGAGCAGTACTTC.

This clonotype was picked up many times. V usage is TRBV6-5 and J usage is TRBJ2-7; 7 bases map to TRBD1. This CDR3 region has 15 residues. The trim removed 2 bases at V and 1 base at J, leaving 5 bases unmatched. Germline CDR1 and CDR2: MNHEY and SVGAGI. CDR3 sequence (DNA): TGTGCCAGCAGTTACGACCGGGACAGTTCCTACGAGCAGTACTTC. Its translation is CASSYDRDSSYEQYF.